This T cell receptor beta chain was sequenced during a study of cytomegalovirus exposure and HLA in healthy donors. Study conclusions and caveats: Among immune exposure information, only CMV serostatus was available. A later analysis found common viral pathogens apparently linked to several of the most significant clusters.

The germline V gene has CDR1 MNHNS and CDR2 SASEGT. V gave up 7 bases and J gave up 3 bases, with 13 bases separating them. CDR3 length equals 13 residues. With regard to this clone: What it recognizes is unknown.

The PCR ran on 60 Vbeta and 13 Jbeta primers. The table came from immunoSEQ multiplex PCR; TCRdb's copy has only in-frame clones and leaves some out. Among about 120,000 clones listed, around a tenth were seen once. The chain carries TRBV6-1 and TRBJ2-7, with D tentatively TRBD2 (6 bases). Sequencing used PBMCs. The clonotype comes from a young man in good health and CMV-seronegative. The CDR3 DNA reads TGTGCCAGCACCGGGGAGGCGGACTACGAGCAGTACTTC. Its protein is CASTGEADYEQYF.